This TCR beta chain derives from a study of blood T cell repertoires in COVID-19. Study context: Both acute and convalescent COVID-19 samples were obtained from the United States, Italy and Spain.

In the authors' methods: Reference gene primer amplification gave estimated nucleated cell counts. Clones were sequenced by immunoSEQ multiplex PCR, and TCRdb holds only the in-frame ones, with some missing. Clone size and V and J calls were adopted from that table, with D and trimming inferred from the DNA. The repertoire holds about 100,000 clones, with roughly 88% as singletons. The receptor comes from a human donor with active COVID-19. The donor label of this sample is uncertain. Specimen: peripheral blood.

This CDR3 reads CASSLGAGSYEQYF. Written as DNA, the CDR3 is TGTGCCAGCAGCTTAGGAGCAGGTTCCTACGAGCAGTACTTC. The chain has TRBV7-8 and TRBJ2-7; D not certain. Germline assignment: CDR1 SGHVS and CDR2 FQNEAQ. Trimming pared 1 base from V and 1 base from J, leaving 8 bases between. The CDR3 has 14 amino acids.